The entry that follows covers one TCR beta chain sequence. This sample is drawn from a study of blood T cell repertoires in COVID-19. Study information: The samples span acute and convalescent COVID-19 from the United States, Italy and Spain. PBMCs, B-cell-depleted T cells, or T cells were the source of the cDNA or gDNA that made up the material.

Sequenced by immunoSEQ multiplex PCR; TCRdb stores in-frame clones only, minus some. The sample includes under 250,000 clones, approximately 88% of them seen just once. V was clipped by 5 bases and J by 8 bases, with 18 bases between them. Germline V gives CDR1 GTSNPN, CDR2 SVGIG (reference sequence). The CDR3 totals 13 residues. Material for sequencing was PBMCs or T cells enriched from blood (not recorded which). This TCR was sampled from a woman between 40 and 55 years old who had been exposed to COVID-19. The chain is built from TRBV30 and TRBJ1-2, with D maybe TRBD1 (6 bases). DNA of the CDR3: TGTGCCTGGGAACTTGGGGCCGGGACAGGCTACACCTTC. Translating gives CAWELGAGTGYTF. The complete variable domain, with remaining parts taken from reference TRBV30 and TRBJ1-2, reads SQTIHQWPATLVQPVGSPLSLECTVEGTSNPNLYWYRQAAGRGLQLLFYSVGIGQISSEVPQNLSASRPQDRQFILSSKKLLLSDSGFYLCAWELGAGTGYTFGSGTRLTVV.